This T cell receptor beta chain is drawn from a study of shared clonotypes between healthy human individuals. This CDR3 has 18 amino acids. V lost 2 bases to trimming and J lost 4 bases, with 23 bases between them. CDR1 MRHNA and CDR2 SNTAGT come from the germline V gene. Clones were read by immunoSEQ multiplex PCR, and TCRdb kept only the in-frame ones, dropping some. The profile shows 1,500,000 or so clones, roughly 96% of them singletons. The receptor's source is a man under 40 in good health. This sequence joins TRBV6-4 and TRBJ1-1; a weak D match, TRBD1 (5 bases). Input material: naive CD4+ T cells sorted from blood. The subset: CD45RA+ positively selected. The CDR3 DNA sequence: TGTGCCAGCAGTGACATACGCCGTGGGGGGGGAGAGAGCACTGAAGCTTTCTTT. Translation gives CASSDIRRGGGESTEAFF.